What follows are 9 T cell receptor beta chains derived from one specimen sequenced in a study of blood T cell repertoires in COVID-19. Method: immunoSEQ multiplex PCR; TCRdb's copy keeps in-frame clones and lacks some. The table has approximately 250,000 clones, 92% seen once. What was sequenced was peripheral blood. The receptors were sampled from a man aged 25 to 40 with COVID-19, enrolled during active disease.

The chain joins TRBV6-5 to TRBJ1-2; the match to TRBD1 covers 7 bases. Germline V lookup: CDR1 MNHEY, CDR2 SVGAGI. With V trimmed by 2 bases and J by 7 bases, 1 base remained unmatched. The CDR3 runs to 12 residues. CDR3 in DNA: TGTGCCAGCAGTTACGCAGGGGGTGGCTACACCTTC. Encoded protein: CASSYAGGGYTF.

The rearrangement joins TRBV2 to TRBJ1-5; maybe TRBD1 (5 bases). Trimming took off 2 bases at V and 6 bases at J, with 11 bases between the two ends. The length of the CDR3 is 14 residues. Germline V gene lookup returns CDR1 SNHLY and CDR2 FYNNEI. The CDR3: CASSEWGGGQPQHF. Written as DNA, the CDR3 is TGTGCCAGCAGTGAATGGGGGGGTGGTCAGCCCCAGCATTTT.

The sample holds one count of this clone. The chain is built from TRBV28 and TRBJ1-1, with 12 bases aligning to TRBD1. Germline V gene lookup returns CDR1 MDHEN and CDR2 SYDVKM. Germline trimming cut 8 bases from V and 4 bases from J; bases unmatched to any gene: 5. The CDR3 runs to 14 residues. CDR3 nucleotides: TGTGCCAGCCTCCGGGACAGGGGGCCCACTGAAGCTTTCTTT. It codes for CASLRDRGPTEAFF. Supplemented by reference TRBV28 and TRBJ1-1, the full variable domain reads DVKVTQSSRYLVKRTGEKVFLECVQDMDHENMFWYRQDPGLGLRLIYFSYDVKMKEKGDIPEGYSVSREKKERFSLILESASTNQTSMYLCASLRDRGPTEAFFGQGTRLTVV.

The chain couples TRBV25-1 to TRBJ1-1; D not certain. Germline CDR1 is MGHDK and CDR2 is SYGVNS. The CDR3 covers 14 residues. With 1 base removed from V and 0 bases from J, the gap between germline ends came to 6 bases. CDR3 region: CASSEWAMNTEAFF. The CDR3 coding sequence is TGTGCCAGCAGTGAATGGGCCATGAACACTGAAGCTTTCTTT.

The chain employs TRBV2 and TRBJ1-1; perhaps TRBD1 as D (6 bases). This CDR3 is 15 amino acids long. Trimming removed 2 bases at V and 3 bases at J, with 13 bases between. The V gene's germline CDR1 is SNHLY and CDR2 FYNNEI. CDR3 DNA: TGTGCCAGCAGTGAATCTGGGGGCCTGGACACTGAAGCTTTCTTT. Translating gives CASSESGGLDTEAFF.

This chain uses TRBV19 with TRBJ1-4, with 11 bases aligning to TRBD1. This CDR3 contains 16 residues. Germline values: CDR1 LNHDA, CDR2 SQIVND (reference sequence). V shed 4 bases and J 3 bases; nucleotides not matched to a gene: 4. In nucleotides, the CDR3 is TGTGCCAGTAGTAGGACAGGGGGCACGGCTAATGAAAAACTGTTTTTT. Its protein is CASSRTGGTANEKLFF.

The J gene is TRBJ2-6, the V gene TRBV6-5; the D is unclear. The germline V gene encodes CDR1 MNHEY and CDR2 SVGAGI. Trimming shortened V by 5 bases and J by 0 bases, and 5 bases separated the two germline ends. The CDR3 is 14 amino acids. The DNA for the CDR3 is TGTGCCAGCAGTCCTGTCTCTGGGGCCAACGTCCTGACTTTC. It specifies CASSPVSGANVLTF.

The rearrangement joins TRBV3-1 (or the pseudogene TRBV3-2) to TRBJ2-1; 7 bases are a match to TRBD2. Germline V lookup: CDR1 LGHDT, CDR2 YNNKEL (reference sequence). Trimming at V came to 1 base and at J to 3 bases, leaving 3 bases not matched to a gene. The CDR3 has 15 amino acids. The CDR3 loop reads CASSQGSSGYNEQFF. CDR3 nucleotides: TGTGCCAGCAGCCAAGGTTCTAGCGGCTACAATGAGCAGTTCTTC.

The rearrangement links TRBV5-1 to TRBJ2-3; possibly TRBD2 for D (5 bases). Trimming removed 9 bases at V and 5 bases at J, with 22 bases between. The CDR3 loop spans 15 amino acids. Germline V lookup: CDR1 SGHRS, CDR2 YFSETQ. CDR3 sequence (DNA): TGCGCCACCACCCCGGACGGGAATCACAGAGATACGCAGTATTTT. Translating it yields CATTPDGNHRDTQYF.